This TCR beta chain originates from a study of response to subunit inactivated influenza vaccine. TCRdb itself ran the RT-PCR reads through MiXCR, one entry per CDR3 protein. The data contain over 150,000 distinct CDR3 sequences, 11% of them singletons. Regarding the study as a whole: The authors offered the suggestion that each seasonal influenza vaccination recruits few new T cells.

This CDR3 is built from 13 residues. Trimming took off 0 bases at V and 8 bases at J, with 5 bases between the two ends. A remark on this clonotype: Its target is unknown.

The clonotype originates from a man aged 45-60 years who received an inactivated influenza vaccine. V gene TRBV12-3 or TRBV12-4 combines with J gene TRBJ1-6, with D unclear. The source material was non-naive T cells sorted from PBMCs, sampled about 40 days after vaccination. In DNA, the CDR3 is TGTGCCAGCAGTTTAGCGCCATATTCACCCCTCCACTTT. Protein: CASSLAPYSPLHF.